The 16 T cell receptor beta chains reported below all come from one sample, sequenced in a study of blood T cells in healthy people across ages. Using a J-beta primer mix together with a sample-barcoded 5' primer, a second PCR was run for roughly 6 to 12 cycles. TCRdb re-called the 5' RACE reads with MiXCR, one entry per CDR3 protein. The data hold around 1,000,000 distinct CDR3 sequences, with under 30% observed a single time. The data also belong to a second study, concerning T cells of mothers and their children.

Input material: blood. The receptors were sampled from a girl aged 2 to 9 in good health.

CDR3 residues: CASSWGGGVGYTF. CDR3 bases: TGTGCCAGCAGTTGGGGGGGCGGGGTCGGCTACACCTTC. The chain has TRBV6-5 and TRBJ1-2, with a tentative D call TRBD1 (6 bases). Germline CDR1 and CDR2: MNHEY and SVGAGI. Trimming removed 4 bases from V and 8 bases from J, with 14 bases in between. The CDR3 covers 13 residues.

This clonotype was picked up a small number of times. Germline is not matched at one junction end, which may reflect a read error. The CDR3 sequence is CASSFAGGLWNF. The CDR3 DNA reads as TGTGCCAGCAGCTTTGCAGGAGGGCTGTGGAACTTC. The V call is TRBV7-9, the J call TRBJ2-5, with D tentatively TRBD2 (6 bases). CDR1 and CDR2 from the germline V gene are SEHNR and FQNEAQ (reference sequence). The CDR3 consists of 12 residues.

This clonotype was detected only a few times. The rearrangement joins TRBV28 to TRBJ1-6, with a possible D match to TRBD1 (5 bases). CDR1 is MDHEN and CDR2 is SYDVKM in the germline V gene. Trimming stripped 3 bases from V and 7 bases from J, with 13 bases between. This CDR3 comprises 15 residues. The DNA of the CDR3 is TGTGCCAGCAGTTTTTCAGGGTGGGGGAATTCACCCCTCCACTTT. Translation: CASSFSGWGNSPLHF.

This clonotype was counted a few times. V gene TRBV29-1 combines with J gene TRBJ2-3; 8 nucleotides line up with TRBD2. V gave up 1 base and J gave up 0 bases; unmatched junction bases: 3. Germline loops: CDR1 SQVTM, CDR2 ANQGSEA. This CDR3 has 15 residues. The CDR3 sequence is CSVEAGTRSTDTQYF. The CDR3, as DNA: TGCAGCGTTGAAGCCGGGACTAGGAGCACAGATACGCAGTATTTT.

The V and J genes are TRBV6-1 and TRBJ2-1; 10 bases map to TRBD2. Per the germline V gene, CDR1 is MNHNS and CDR2 is SASEGT. CDR3 length equals 15 residues. J was trimmed by 7 bases and V by 2 bases; bases with no gene match: 5. CDR3: CASSELAGGHNEQFF. The CDR3 region has the DNA TGTGCCAGCAGTGAATTAGCGGGGGGACATAATGAGCAGTTCTTC.

This clonotype was observed a handful of times. The chain combines TRBV20-1 with TRBJ2-5, with TRBD2 as a possible D gene (5 bases). Germline V lookup: CDR1 DFQATT, CDR2 SNEGSKA (reference sequence). There are 12 residues in the CDR3. V was clipped by 6 bases and J by 1 base, with 9 bases between them. The chain's CDR3 is CSARGFQETQYF. In DNA, the CDR3 is TGCAGTGCCCGGGGATTCCAAGAGACCCAGTACTTC.

This clonotype was seen only a few times. Relative to the germline gene, one junction end is altered; a read error may explain this. CDR3 loop: CSFRNEKEEGYTF. CDR3 coding DNA: TGTAGCTTCAGAAATGAGAAGGAGGAGGGCTACACCTTC. The chain links TRBV29-1 to TRBJ1-2; D remains unclear. The CDR3 length is 13 residues. Germline V gene sequence: CDR1 SQVTM, CDR2 ANQGSEA.

The gene calls are TRBV7-2 and TRBJ2-7, with a weak D call TRBD1 (6 bases). The DNA end lines up better with TRBJ2-1; the J call may be wrong. The CDR3 runs 15 residues. The germline V gene has CDR1 SGHTA and CDR2 FQGNSA. The CDR3 region is CASSKEGVSYNEQFF. The CDR3 DNA is TGTGCCAGCAGCAAAGAGGGGGTCTCGTACAATGAGCAGTTCTTC.

This clonotype has more than one count but fewer than ten. V and J are TRBV5-1 and TRBJ1-4; D remains ambiguous. V lost 5 bases to trimming and J lost 4 bases, with 12 bases between them. The CDR3 covers 14 residues. The germline gives CDR1 SGHRS, CDR2 YFSETQ. The CDR3 protein is CASRLGRDNEKLFF. The CDR3 bases are TGCGCCAGCAGGCTTGGCCGAGATAATGAAAAACTGTTTTTT.

This chain connects TRBV28 to TRBJ1-4; D remains unclear. V lost 8 bases to trimming and J lost 8 bases, with 18 bases between them. In germline, CDR1 is MDHEN, CDR2 SYDVKM. The CDR3 loop spans 14 amino acids. CDR3 region: CASRPFSSEEKLFF. Written as DNA, the CDR3 is TGTGCCAGCCGACCTTTCTCTAGTGAGGAAAAACTGTTTTTT.

This chain connects TRBV28 to TRBJ2-5; maybe TRBD1 (6 bases). The CDR3 extends over 15 amino acids. Germline V gives CDR1 MDHEN, CDR2 SYDVKM. Trimming stripped 6 bases from V and 4 bases from J, with 18 bases between. As DNA, the CDR3 is TGTGCCAGCAGACCGGACTGGGGGCTGGGAGAGACCCAGTACTTC. It codes for CASRPDWGLGETQYF.

This clonotype was observed at least ten times. The chain is built from TRBV7-3 and TRBJ2-3; 11 nucleotides align to TRBD2. J was trimmed by 5 bases and V by 5 bases; bases with no gene match: 6. There are 15 residues in the CDR3. Germline V gene lookup returns CDR1 SGHTA and CDR2 FQGTGA. The CDR3 region is CASSRTSGRIDTQYF. The CDR3 DNA is TGTGCCAGCAGCCGCACTAGCGGGAGAATAGATACGCAGTATTTT. Complete variable domain (other parts from reference TRBV7-3 and TRBJ2-3): GAGVSQTPSNKVTEKGKYVELRCDPISGHTALYWYRQSLGQGPEFLIYFQGTGAADDSGLPNDRFFAVRPEGSVSTLKIQRTERGDSAVYLCASSRTSGRIDTQYFGPGTRLTVL.

The chain combines TRBV28 with TRBJ1-6; D is undetermined. Germline V gene sequence: CDR1 MDHEN, CDR2 SYDVKM. The CDR3 runs 16 residues. The ends were cut back, 8 bases at V and 9 bases at J, with 23 bases in the middle. This CDR3 reads CASGQRGQPSFSPLHF. CDR3 DNA sequence: TGTGCCAGCGGGCAAAGAGGGCAGCCCAGTTTTTCACCCCTCCACTTT.

The chain has TRBV12-3 or TRBV12-4 and TRBJ2-7; D is unclear. The CDR3 extends over 14 amino acids. V was pared by 4 bases and J by 4 bases, with 14 bases between. CDR3 nucleotide sequence: TGTGCCAGCAGTTGTAGGATTCCTTTGTACGAGCAGTACTTC. Its translation is CASSCRIPLYEQYF.

The chain links TRBV3-1 to TRBJ1-5, with TRBD1 matching over 7 bases. The CDR3 has 15 residues. The junction had 9 bases not matched to a gene; V was cut back by 4 bases and J by 6 bases. Germline CDR1 and CDR2: LGHDT and YNNKEL (reference sequence). The CDR3 bases are TGTGCCAGCAGCCTTACAGGGGAGTTTGGTCAGCCCCAGCATTTT. Translating it yields CASSLTGEFGQPQHF.

The CDR3: CASSQASAGGIMFF. The CDR3 DNA sequence: TGTGCCAGCAGCCAAGCGTCTGCGGGAGGAATCATGTTCTTC. The chain is built from TRBV4-2 and TRBJ2-1; TRBD2 matches at 8 bases. The J segment lost 15 bases and the V segment lost 1 base, leaving 11 bases of the junction unmatched. Germline CDR1 and CDR2: LGHNA and YNFKEQ. The CDR3 runs to 14 residues.